The source of this TCR beta chain is a study of blood T cell repertoires in COVID-19. Background on the study: Samples representing acute and convalescent COVID-19 were sourced from the United States, Italy and Spain. The analysed material was cDNA or gDNA that came from T cells, B-cell-depleted T cells, or PBMCs.

Assay used: immunoSEQ multiplex PCR; TCRdb lists only in-frame clones, some missing. The table has about 220,000 clones, 83% seen once. J was trimmed by 2 bases and V by 5 bases; bases with no gene match: 3. The CDR3 loop spans 13 amino acids. Germline V lookup: CDR1 SNHLY, CDR2 FYNNEI. Which cohort a participant joined came from the clinical history participants gave. Each exposed participant met a COVID-19 case in the 2 weeks preceding study entry. The receptor's source is a woman aged 45-65 years who had been exposed to COVID-19. The genes are TRBV2 and TRBJ2-7; 7 bases agree with TRBD1. Sequenced input: PBMCs or T cells enriched from blood (not recorded which). CDR3 amino acids: CASSQTGTYEQYF. CDR3 nucleotide sequence: TGTGCCAGCAGTCAGACAGGGACCTACGAGCAGTACTTC.